The clone carrying this T cell receptor beta chain has only a few counts. This specimen belongs to a study of blood T cell repertoires in COVID-19. Across the whole study: Researchers got acute and convalescent COVID-19 samples from the United States, Italy and Spain.

The CDR3 spans 14 residues. Germline CDR1 is SGHRS and CDR2 is YFSETQ. The V gene lost 5 bases and the J gene lost 2 bases, with 12 bases spanning the gap. The table came from immunoSEQ multiplex PCR; TCRdb's copy has only in-frame clones and leaves some out. In the table there are a few hundred thousand clones, 70% to 90% of which are singletons. The chain employs TRBV5-1 and TRBJ2-3; D possibly corresponds to TRBD2 (5 bases). The clonotype was recovered from a woman in her 50s with acute or convalescent COVID-19. Input material: peripheral blood. This CDR3 is CASREAPYTDTQYF. CDR3 DNA sequence: TGCGCCAGCAGGGAGGCACCTTACACAGATACGCAGTATTTT.